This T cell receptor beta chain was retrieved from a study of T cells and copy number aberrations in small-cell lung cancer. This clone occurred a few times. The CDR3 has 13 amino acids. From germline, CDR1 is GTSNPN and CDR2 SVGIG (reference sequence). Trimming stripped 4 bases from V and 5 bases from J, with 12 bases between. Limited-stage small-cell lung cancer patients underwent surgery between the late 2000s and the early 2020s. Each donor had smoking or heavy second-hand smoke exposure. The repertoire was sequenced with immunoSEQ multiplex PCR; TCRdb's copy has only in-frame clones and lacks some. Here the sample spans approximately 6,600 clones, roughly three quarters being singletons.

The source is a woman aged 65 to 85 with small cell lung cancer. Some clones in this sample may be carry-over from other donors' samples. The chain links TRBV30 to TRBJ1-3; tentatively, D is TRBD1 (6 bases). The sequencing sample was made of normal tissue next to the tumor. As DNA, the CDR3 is TGTGCCTGGAATAGGGGGGAGAGAAACACCATATATTTT. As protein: CAWNRGERNTIYF.